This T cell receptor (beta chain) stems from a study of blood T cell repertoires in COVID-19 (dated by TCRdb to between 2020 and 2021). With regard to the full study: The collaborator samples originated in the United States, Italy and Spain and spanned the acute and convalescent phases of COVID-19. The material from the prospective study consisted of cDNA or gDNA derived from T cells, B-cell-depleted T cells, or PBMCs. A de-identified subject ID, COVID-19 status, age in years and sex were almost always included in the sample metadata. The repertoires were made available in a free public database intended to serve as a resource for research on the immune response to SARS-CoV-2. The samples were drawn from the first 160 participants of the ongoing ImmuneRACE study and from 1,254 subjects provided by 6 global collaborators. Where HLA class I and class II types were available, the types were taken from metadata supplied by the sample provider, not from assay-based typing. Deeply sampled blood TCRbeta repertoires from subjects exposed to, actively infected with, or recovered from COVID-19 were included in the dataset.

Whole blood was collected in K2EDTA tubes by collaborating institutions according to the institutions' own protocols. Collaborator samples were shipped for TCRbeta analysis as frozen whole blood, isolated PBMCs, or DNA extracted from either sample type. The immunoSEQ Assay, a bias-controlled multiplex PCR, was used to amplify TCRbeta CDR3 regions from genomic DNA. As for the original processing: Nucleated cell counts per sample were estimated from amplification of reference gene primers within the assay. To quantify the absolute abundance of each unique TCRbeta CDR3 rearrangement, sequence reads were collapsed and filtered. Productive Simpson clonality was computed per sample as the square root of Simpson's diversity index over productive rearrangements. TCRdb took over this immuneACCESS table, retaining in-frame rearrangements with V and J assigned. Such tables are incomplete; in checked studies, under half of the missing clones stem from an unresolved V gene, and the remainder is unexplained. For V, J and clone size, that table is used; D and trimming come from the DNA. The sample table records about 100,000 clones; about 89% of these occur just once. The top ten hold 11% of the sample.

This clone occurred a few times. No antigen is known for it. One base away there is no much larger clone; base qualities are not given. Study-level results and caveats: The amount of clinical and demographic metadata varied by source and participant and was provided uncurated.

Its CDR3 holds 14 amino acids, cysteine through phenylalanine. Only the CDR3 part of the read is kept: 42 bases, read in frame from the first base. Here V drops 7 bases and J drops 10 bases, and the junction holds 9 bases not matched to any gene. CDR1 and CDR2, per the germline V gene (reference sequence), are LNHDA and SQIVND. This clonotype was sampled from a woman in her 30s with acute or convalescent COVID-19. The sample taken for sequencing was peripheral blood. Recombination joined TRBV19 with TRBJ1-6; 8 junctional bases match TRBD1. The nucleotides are TGTGCCAGTACCGCGGACAGGGAGGGATCACCCCTCCACTTT. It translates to CASTADREGSPLHF.